These 27 T cell receptor beta chains came from one sample sequenced in a study of metastatic and nonmetastatic thyroid tumors. Every patient was untreated before thyroid surgery. TCRdb reassembled clones from the PCR reads with MiXCR. Seen here are roughly 65,000 clones, 14% observed once, and the top ten hold about 6.5%. The specimen was blood. The source is a male donor with papillary thyroid cancer or a benign thyroid nodule (not recorded which). Some clones in this sample may be carry-over from other donors' samples.

The chain joins TRBV20-1 to TRBJ2-2; D might be TRBD1 (5 bases). Germline CDR1 and CDR2: DFQATT and SNEGSKA (reference sequence). Trimming took 7 bases from V and 3 from J, leaving 12 bases between them. This CDR3 has 13 amino acids. The CDR3 nucleotides are TGCAGTGTCCAGGGCTATGACACCGGGGAGCTGTTTTTT. As protein: CSVQGYDTGELFF.

This clone came up many times. The CDR3 nucleotides are TGCAGCGTTGAGGTCGGGGGGCGAATATATGAGCAGTTCTTC. This codes for CSVEVGGRIYEQFF. The rearrangement links TRBV29-1 to TRBJ2-1, with D possibly TRBD2 on 7 matching bases. The germline gives CDR1 SQVTM, CDR2 ANQGSEA. V lost 3 bases and J lost 8, with 17 bases in between. This CDR3 spans 14 amino acids.

This clone was seen many times. The J gene is TRBJ2-1, the V gene TRBV7-3; 13 bases are shared with TRBD2. V was pared by 1 base and J by 8 bases, with 11 bases of the junction left unmatched. This CDR3 has 18 amino acids. CDR1 and CDR2 from the germline V gene are SGHTA and FQGTGA. The CDR3 protein is CASSLSPWTSGGEDEQFF. The CDR3, as DNA: TGTGCCAGCAGCTTAAGCCCCTGGACTAGCGGGGGAGAGGATGAGCAGTTCTTC.

Turning to this clone: Other DNA sequences of this sample code for an identical CDR3. The chain links TRBV5-1 to TRBJ2-1; D tentatively reads TRBD1 or TRBD2 (6 bases each). The CDR3 is 17 residues long. V was shortened by 0 bases and J by 6 bases, with 19 bases between the two germline ends. CDR1 is SGHRS, CDR2 YFSETQ, per germline. The CDR3: CASSLEGGPPAGNEQFF. For the CDR3, the DNA is TGCGCCAGCAGCTTGGAAGGGGGGCCGCCGGCGGGCAATGAGCAGTTCTTC.

The V gene is TRBV20-1, the J gene TRBJ2-7; D not certain. CDR3 length: 15 amino acids. Trimming stripped 6 bases from V and 3 bases from J, with 21 bases between. Germline CDR1 and CDR2: DFQATT and SNEGSKA (reference sequence). DNA of the CDR3: TGCAGTGCCCCGACGGACGGCTCGCTCCTCTACGAGCAGTACTTC. Its translation: CSAPTDGSLLYEQYF.

A note on this clone: A much larger clone is a single base away; this may be a read error. The chain joins TRBV29-1 to TRBJ2-1; D possibly corresponds to TRBD2 (6 bases). CDR3 size: 12 residues. Germline assignment: CDR1 SQVTM and CDR2 ANQGSEA. The CDR3 loop reads CSVLVGLSGIIF. Here the CDR3 DNA reads TGCAGCGTTCTGGTCGGACTATCCGGGATTATCTTC.

This clone was recorded many times. The chain uses TRBV2 and TRBJ2-1; D unresolved. Germline V gives CDR1 SNHLY, CDR2 FYNNEI. The CDR3 is 14 amino acids. V lost 4 bases, J lost 3 bases, and 10 bases lay in between. CDR3 in DNA: TGTGCCAGCAGTGGTCTTCTAGGCTACAATGAGCAGTTCTTC. Its translation is CASSGLLGYNEQFF.

This clone was counted many times. V and J are TRBV27 and TRBJ1-5, with D perhaps matching TRBD1 (6 bases). V was trimmed by 7 bases and J by 6 bases, leaving 13 bases between them. From germline, CDR1 is MNHEY and CDR2 SMNVEV (reference sequence). The CDR3 covers 13 residues. CDR3 sequence (DNA): TGTGCCAGCATACAGGGAGGAGGTCAGCCCCAGCATTTT. Protein product: CASIQGGGQPQHF.

This clone has a handful of counts. A read error may be the cause here, since a much bigger clone is one base away. The sample holds other DNA sequences that translate to the same CDR3. The V call is TRBV10-2, the J call TRBJ2-5, with 9 positions matching TRBD2. CDR1 is WSHSY, CDR2 SAAADI, per germline. Trimming removed 4 bases from V and 2 bases from J; junction bases left unmatched: 8. The CDR3 totals 16 residues. Written as DNA, the CDR3 is TGCGCCAGCAGTGTCGGCGGGAGGGCATTTCAAGAGACCCAGTACTTC. Amino acid sequence: CASSVGGRAFQETQYF.

This clone was seen only a few times. Being one base from a much bigger clone, this may be a read error. Because it lacks the conserved phenylalanine or tryptophan at the end, this CDR3 is likely a read error. V gene TRBV9 combines with J gene TRBJ2-5; D gene ambiguous. The CDR3 consists of 11 residues. Looked up from germline, CDR1 is SGDLS and CDR2 is YYNGEE. Trimming took off 3 bases at V and 5 bases at J, with 5 bases between the two ends. The CDR3 loop reads CASSAEETQYL. The CDR3 DNA reads as TGTGCCAGCAGCGCTGAGGAGACCCAGTACCTC.

As regards this clone: An end of the junction does not agree with germline; a read error may underlie this. The chain is built from TRBV7-8 and TRBJ2-7; tentatively, D is TRBD2 (5 bases). Per germline, CDR1 SGHVS and CDR2 FQNEAQ. This CDR3 has 16 amino acids. CDR3: CASILQTVTVGLEQYF. CDR3 DNA: TGTGCCAGCATCTTACAAACCGTAACGGTAGGACTCGAGCAGTACTTC.

About this clone: An end of the junction differs from the germline gene, which may be a read error. This chain joins TRBV4-2 and TRBJ2-1; D perhaps matches TRBD2 (6 bases). Germline V gene data show CDR1 as LGHNA and CDR2 as YNFKEQ. The CDR3 is made up of 15 amino acids. The CDR3 DNA reads TGTGCCAGCAGCCGTGAGGGGAGGCTATACAGTGAGCAGTTCTTC. The encoded protein is CASSREGRLYSEQFF.

As DNA, the CDR3 is TGCAGTGCTAGTGCAGGACAGGGGTCTAGCACAGATACGCAGTATTTT. Amino acids: CSASAGQGSSTDTQYF. The chain uses TRBV20-1 and TRBJ2-3; TRBD1 matches at 9 bases. Germline V lookup: CDR1 DFQATT, CDR2 SNEGSKA (reference sequence). J was trimmed by 0 bases and V by 3 bases; bases with no gene match: 7. CDR3 length: 16 amino acids.

This clone was observed many times. The chain links TRBV9 to TRBJ2-1, with 9 positions matching TRBD1. Trimming cost V 4 bases and J 7 bases; bases outside gene matches: 12. Germline V CDR1 and CDR2: SGDLS, YYNGEE. There are 16 residues in the CDR3. The CDR3 bases are TGTGCCAGCAGCCCGAGACCGGGACAGGGTATTAATGAGCAGTTCTTC. This encodes CASSPRPGQGINEQFF.

This clone was counted many times. This chain connects TRBV20-1 to TRBJ2-3; possibly TRBD2 for D (6 bases). There are 15 residues in the CDR3. The germline CDR1 and CDR2 sequences are DFQATT and SNEGSKA (reference sequence). The V gene lost 1 base and the J gene lost 3 bases, with 14 bases spanning the gap. The DNA of the CDR3 is TGCAGTGCTAGAGGACTAGGTGAAGGAACAGATACGCAGTATTTT. It yields the protein CSARGLGEGTDTQYF.

The CDR3: CSARPRGGRYNEQFF. CDR3 bases: TGCAGTGCCAGGCCCAGGGGCGGGAGGTACAATGAGCAGTTCTTC. The chain employs TRBV20-1 and TRBJ2-1; 8 nucleotides agree with TRBD2. The germline CDR1 and CDR2 sequences are DFQATT and SNEGSKA (reference sequence). The CDR3 totals 15 residues. J was trimmed by 4 bases and V by 6 bases; bases with no gene match: 11.

This clone was seen many times. This sequence joins TRBV20-1 and TRBJ1-1; a weak D match, TRBD1 (6 bases). Trimming cost V 5 bases and J 0 bases, with 13 bases left between them. This CDR3 has 14 amino acids. Germline assignment: CDR1 DFQATT and CDR2 SNEGSKA (reference sequence). CDR3 coding DNA: TGCAGTGCTCCTAGGGGGGGAATGAACACTGAAGCTTTCTTT. Translating it yields CSAPRGGMNTEAFF.

This clone has a count of ten or more. The chain joins TRBV10-3 to TRBJ2-3; D not certain. Germline V gene lookup returns CDR1 ENHRY and CDR2 SYGVKD. The CDR3 totals 14 residues. Deletions cut 7 bases from V and 0 bases from J, with 11 bases between. CDR3 in amino acids: CAITPRASTDTQYF. The CDR3, as DNA: TGTGCCATCACTCCTAGAGCTAGCACAGATACGCAGTATTTT.

This clone came up many times. The chain recombines TRBV16 with TRBJ2-5; D uncertain. The length of the CDR3 is 14 residues. Germline V gene sequence: CDR1 KGHSY, CDR2 FQNENV. The V gene lost 4 bases and the J gene lost 1 base, with 10 bases spanning the gap. The chain's CDR3 is CASSPTSSQETQYF. The CDR3 DNA is TGTGCCAGCAGCCCTACCTCCAGCCAAGAGACCCAGTACTTC.

This clone was counted a few times. This sequence may be a read error, since a much larger clone differs from it by one base. This same CDR3 is encoded by further DNA sequences in the sample. V is TRBV5-1 and J is TRBJ1-1; possibly TRBD1 for D (5 bases). The CDR3 runs 15 residues. V lost 9 bases and J 0 bases, leaving 18 bases between the germline ends. Germline V lookup: CDR1 SGHRS, CDR2 YFSETQ. DNA of the CDR3: TGCGCCACCAGTCCCGGGACGGGATTGAACACTGAAGCTTTCTTT. Translated: CATSPGTGLNTEAFF.

At least ten counts were recorded for this clone. The chain recombines TRBV4-1 with TRBJ2-3, with 14 bases fitting TRBD2. V shed 3 bases and J 2 bases; nucleotides not matched to a gene: 1. Germline CDR1 is MGHRA and CDR2 is YSYEKL. This CDR3 is 16 amino acids long. Written as DNA, the CDR3 is TGCGCCAGCAGCCAGGGACTAGCGGGAGCCACAGATACGCAGTATTTT. Protein: CASSQGLAGATDTQYF.

The table lists this clone with many counts. V is TRBV7-2 and J is TRBJ2-5, with TRBD2 matching over 14 bases. This CDR3 has 16 residues. Unmatched junction bases numbered 9, after V lost 3 bases and J lost 9 bases. Looked up from germline, CDR1 is SGHTA and CDR2 is FQGNSA. Written as DNA, the CDR3 is TGTGCCAGCAGCTTGGGACTAGCGGGAGATGGGGGGGCCCAGTACTTC. Protein: CASSLGLAGDGGAQYF.

This clone has at least ten counts. The genes are TRBV3-1 and TRBJ2-7; 7 bases agree with TRBD1. This CDR3 contains 14 residues. Germline values: CDR1 LGHDT, CDR2 YNNKEL (reference sequence). V gave up 3 bases and J gave up 4 bases; unmatched junction bases: 6. The CDR3 nucleotides are TGTGCCAGCAGCCAGGGGACAGAAGGGTACGAGCAGTACGTC. Translated, it gives CASSQGTEGYEQYV.

For this clone: This clone may be a read error of a much larger clone one base away. J is TRBJ2-5 and V is TRBV25-1; TRBD2 is a possible D gene (5 bases). Trimming removed 4 bases at V and 2 bases at J, with 17 bases between. The CDR3 is 16 amino acids. CDR1 is MGHDK, CDR2 SYGVNS, per germline. CDR3 coding DNA: TGTGCCAGCAGTGTGCCCCATGGGAGTTGGCAAGAGACCCAGTACTTC. Translating gives CASSVPHGSWQETQYF.

This clone was seen ten or more times. The genes are TRBV29-1 and TRBJ1-1; no clear D gene. The CDR3 is made up of 12 amino acids. The germline V gene has CDR1 SQVTM and CDR2 ANQGSEA. V gave up 5 bases and J gave up 2 bases, with 9 bases separating them. The CDR3 reads CSVLTVNTEAFF. The CDR3 DNA sequence: TGCAGCGTTCTTACGGTAAACACTGAAGCTTTCTTT.

This clone was counted only a few times. The chain is built from TRBV19 and TRBJ1-2; a possible D gene is TRBD1 (6 bases). This CDR3 is built from 15 residues. With 3 bases removed from V and 5 bases from J, the gap between germline ends came to 16 bases. The germline CDR1 and CDR2 sequences are LNHDA and SQIVND (reference sequence). Written as DNA, the CDR3 is TGTGCCAGTAGTATCGGACAGTGGGCTATGTATGGCTACACCTTC. Translation gives CASSIGQWAMYGYTF.

This clone showed up many times. The genes are TRBV10-2 and TRBJ1-4; D is unclear. V lost 4 bases and J 3 bases, leaving 9 bases between the germline ends. Germline values: CDR1 WSHSY, CDR2 SAAADI. CDR3 length: 14 residues. DNA for the CDR3: TGCGCCAGCAGTGTGGGGAAGTCTAATGAAAAACTGTTTTTT. This translates into CASSVGKSNEKLFF.